These 27 T cell receptor beta chains originate from one sample sequenced in a study of shared clonotypes between healthy human individuals. Naivety among CD8 cells was defined by CD45RO negativity and positive CCR7 selection, thereby excluding terminally differentiated effector memory CD45RA+ cells. Sequencing was performed with immunoSEQ multiplex PCR; in TCRdb, only in-frame clones are kept and a portion is missing. The sample lists hundreds of thousands of clones, roughly 96% seen once, with about 0.11% in the top ten. Source material: naive CD8+ T cells sorted from blood. The receptors were sampled from a woman aged 30 to 39 in good health.

As regards this clone: The junction departs from germline at one end; a sequencing error may be responsible. The same CDR3 can be traced to other DNA sequences in this sample. The rearrangement joins TRBV2 to TRBJ1-5; no reliable D call. CDR3 size: 16 residues. The germline V gene encodes CDR1 SNHLY and CDR2 FYNNEI. CDR3 DNA: TGTGCCAGCAGTGAAGGGTACGTCTCCATAAATCAGCCCCAGCACTTT. Amino acids: CASSEGYVSINQPQHF.

The chain links TRBV27 to TRBJ2-5, with D perhaps TRBD1 (6 bases). V gave up 8 bases and J gave up 3 bases, with 13 bases separating them. The CDR3 loop spans 13 amino acids. CDR1 is MNHEY, CDR2 SMNVEV, per germline (reference sequence). CDR3 sequence reads: CASARDTEETQYF. The CDR3 DNA reads TGTGCCAGCGCCCGGGACACTGAAGAGACCCAGTACTTC.

The CDR3 nucleotides are TGTGCCACCAGCAGAGATACCACAGAAGGTAGCAATCAGCCCCAGCATTTT. Its translation is CATSRDTTEGSNQPQHF. The chain couples TRBV15 to TRBJ1-5; the D is unclear. The CDR3 length is 17 residues. CDR1 and CDR2 (germline): LNHNV, YYDKDF (reference sequence). V lost 0 bases and J 0 bases, leaving 12 bases between the germline ends.

The genes are TRBV7-6 and TRBJ2-7; TRBD1 agrees at 8 bases. Germline CDR1 SGHVS, CDR2 FNYEAQ. The CDR3 length is 14 residues. With 4 bases clipped from V and 3 bases from J, the junction kept 5 bases outside the gene matches. The CDR3 protein is CASSSRDRNYEQYF. The CDR3 coding sequence is TGTGCCAGCAGCTCCCGGGACAGGAACTACGAGCAGTACTTC.

Only one count was recorded for this clone. This rearrangement joins TRBV6-1 to TRBJ1-2; D uncertain. The CDR3 runs to 17 residues. Germline CDR1 MNHNS, CDR2 SASEGT. Trimming took 2 bases from V and 5 from J, leaving 21 bases between them. The CDR3 protein is CASSETPSPSWGYGYTF. In DNA, the CDR3 is TGTGCCAGCAGTGAAACTCCGTCACCATCCTGGGGATATGGCTACACCTTC.

V gene TRBV27 combines with J gene TRBJ1-1; 9 nucleotides match TRBD1. The CDR3 is made up of 15 amino acids. Germline lookup yields CDR1 MNHEY and CDR2 SMNVEV (reference sequence). V shed 5 bases, J shed 4 bases, and the junction held 8 bases outside the gene matches. The CDR3 spells CASSHRTGGITEAFF. Written as DNA, the CDR3 is TGTGCCAGCAGTCACCGAACAGGGGGCATCACTGAAGCTTTCTTT.

The V and J genes are TRBV6-7 and TRBJ2-1, with TRBD2 identical over 8 bases. TRBV6-7 is reported as an ORF; its role is uncertain. The CDR3 extends over 20 amino acids. Losses at the gene ends were 0 bases for V and 5 bases for J; bases not matched to a gene: 18. The CDR3 spells CASSYSKPRERREENNEQFF. For the CDR3, the DNA is TGTGCCAGCAGTTACTCGAAGCCAAGAGAGCGGCGGGAGGAGAACAATGAGCAGTTCTTC.

The CDR3: CASGGQGYGYTF. Here the CDR3 DNA reads TGCGCCAGCGGTGGACAGGGCTATGGCTACACCTTC. This sequence joins TRBV10-2 and TRBJ1-2; 8 positions match TRBD1. Trimming at V came to 8 bases and at J to 4 bases, leaving 3 bases not matched to a gene. Germline CDR1 is WSHSY and CDR2 is SAAADI. The CDR3 spans 12 residues.

The V and J genes are TRBV7-9 and TRBJ2-5, with 9 bases aligning to TRBD1. The J call may be wrong; the DNA end is better matched by TRBJ2-7. Germline V gene data show CDR1 as SEHNR and CDR2 as FQNEAQ (reference sequence). CDR3 length equals 14 residues. The CDR3 DNA is TGTGCCAGCAGCTCTTGGGACAGGGAATTCGAGCAGTACTTC. Residues: CASSSWDREFEQYF.

The CDR3 DNA sequence: TGTGCCAGCAGCTTGACGTCGGGGAATTTGGGAAATTCACCCCTCCACTTT. Its protein product is CASSLTSGNLGNSPLHF. The gene calls are TRBV5-6 and TRBJ1-6; no clear D. CDR3 length: 17 amino acids. Germline loops: CDR1 SGHDT, CDR2 YYEEEE. V lost 1 base and J 7 bases, leaving 18 bases between the germline ends.

This chain joins TRBV9 and TRBJ2-4, with 12 positions matching TRBD2. This CDR3 is built from 16 residues. Losses at the gene ends were 0 bases for V and 3 bases for J; bases not matched to a gene: 1. The germline V gene has CDR1 SGDLS and CDR2 YYNGEE. CDR3 DNA sequence: TGTGCCAGCAGCGTAGGACTAGCGGGAGTCAAAAACATTCAGTACTTC. It encodes CASSVGLAGVKNIQYF.

CDR3 amino acids: CASSLVSRNEQYF. CDR3 sequence (DNA): TGTGCCAGCAGCTTAGTAAGCCGTAACGAGCAGTACTTC. This sequence joins TRBV7-9 and TRBJ2-7; unclear D gene. This CDR3 is built from 13 residues. CDR1 and CDR2 (germline): SEHNR, FQNEAQ (reference sequence). V shed 1 base and J shed 5 bases, with 9 bases lying between them. The complete variable domain, with remaining parts taken from reference TRBV7-9 and TRBJ2-7, reads DTGVSQNPRHKITKRGQNVTFRCDPISEHNRLYWYRQTLGQGPEFLTYFQNEAQLEKSRLLSDRFSAERPKGSFSTLEIQRTEQGDSAMYLCASSLVSRNEQYFGPGTRLTVT.

This clone appeared a single time. The genes are TRBV7-9 and TRBJ2-3, with D possibly being TRBD1 (5 bases). Between the trimmed V and J ends, which lost 6 bases and 7 bases, there was a span of 11 bases. In germline, CDR1 is SEHNR, CDR2 FQNEAQ (reference sequence). The CDR3 is made up of 12 amino acids. CDR3 DNA: TGTGCCAGCAGATTTGACAGACATACGCAGTATTTT. It encodes CASRFDRHTQYF.

This clone has a single count. V usage is TRBV6-5 and J usage is TRBJ2-7; no firm D call. The V gene lost 0 bases and the J gene lost 1 base, with 10 bases spanning the gap. The germline V gene has CDR1 MNHEY and CDR2 SVGAGI. This CDR3 contains 15 residues. CDR3 loop: CASSYSVYLSYEQYF. The CDR3 nucleotides are TGTGCCAGCAGTTACTCGGTGTATCTGTCCTACGAGCAGTACTTC.

The V and J genes are TRBV7-3 and TRBJ2-1; D gene ambiguous. The CDR3 has 15 amino acids. V gave up 5 bases and J gave up 9 bases, with 20 bases separating them. Per the germline V gene, CDR1 is SGHTA and CDR2 is FQGTGA. In DNA, the CDR3 is TGTGCCAGCAGCCATAGTCAAGTACCTACTCGTGAGCAGTTCTTC. Translated: CASSHSQVPTREQFF.

This clone is a singleton in its sample. This sequence joins TRBV21-1 and TRBJ2-7; the table's D call, TRBD1, was not checked against the DNA. TRBV21-1 counts as a pseudogene. The CDR3 length is 19 residues. CDR3 bases: TGTGCCAGCAGCTCCCGGGAACAGGGGGGACATCCATACAGCTACGAGCAGTACTTC. This gives the protein CASSSREQGGHPYSYEQYF.

V gene TRBV28 combines with J gene TRBJ2-7; D is ambiguous. The CDR3 spans 15 residues. Germline CDR1 reads MDHEN; CDR2 reads SYDVKM. Trimming cost V 3 bases and J 6 bases, with 18 bases left between them. Written as DNA, the CDR3 is TGTGCCAGCAGTTTGGTAGGGCCTGAAGGGTCCGAGCAGTACTTC. This encodes CASSLVGPEGSEQYF.

The V gene is TRBV5-1, the J gene TRBJ2-1, with D tentatively TRBD1 (6 bases). CDR3 length equals 15 residues. The V and J ends lost 3 bases and 5 bases respectively, with 15 bases between them. Per the germline V gene, CDR1 is SGHRS and CDR2 is YFSETQ. The CDR3 reads CASSSGQKVDNEQFF. The CDR3 DNA reads as TGCGCCAGCAGCTCCGGACAGAAGGTCGACAATGAGCAGTTCTTC.

The chain combines TRBV10-2 with TRBJ1-5; D is undetermined. The CDR3 is made up of 14 amino acids. Germline values: CDR1 WSHSY, CDR2 SAAADI. Trimming left V 5 bases short and J 3 bases short, with 11 bases between. The CDR3 DNA sequence: TGCGCCAGCAGTCCGGTACCCGACAATCAGCCCCAGCATTTT. This translates into CASSPVPDNQPQHF.

A word on this clone: This CDR3 is also generated by other DNA sequences in the sample. The V gene is TRBV27, the J gene TRBJ2-3; D ambiguous. The ends were cut back, 3 bases at V and 5 bases at J, with 3 bases in the middle. Germline values: CDR1 MNHEY, CDR2 SMNVEV (reference sequence). The CDR3 runs 11 residues. CDR3 in amino acids: CASSFGDTQYF. DNA of the CDR3: TGTGCCAGCAGTTTCGGAGATACGCAGTATTTT.

Only a few counts were recorded for this clone. The same CDR3 also results from other DNA sequences found in this sample. The V call is TRBV4-1, the J call TRBJ2-7; 9 bases line up with TRBD2. The CDR3 totals 14 residues. Germline V CDR1 and CDR2: MGHRA, YSYEKL. With V trimmed by 2 bases and J by 2 bases, 1 base remained unmatched. The CDR3 coding sequence is TGCGCCAGCAGCCAACTAGCGGGGACCTACGAGCAGTACTTC. It is translated as CASSQLAGTYEQYF.

The J gene is TRBJ2-1, the V gene TRBV7-6; tentative D call: TRBD2 (6 bases). V dropped 1 base and J dropped 8 bases, with 15 bases sitting between them. This CDR3 is built from 15 residues. Germline values: CDR1 SGHVS, CDR2 FNYEAQ. The CDR3 region has the DNA TGTGCCAGCAGCTTAGTTACGGGAGTGGTAGATGAGCAGTTCTTC. The encoded protein is CASSLVTGVVDEQFF. Together with reference TRBV7-6 and TRBJ2-1, the CDR3 gives the full variable domain: GAGVSQSPRYKVTKRGQDVALRCDPISGHVSLYWYRQALGQGPEFLTYFNYEAQQDKSGLPNDRFSAERPEGSISTLTIQRTEQRDSAMYRCASSLVTGVVDEQFFGPGTRLTVL.

This clone was seen just once. CDR3 in DNA: TGTGCCAGCGTCCCGAGCGGGAGCTTAAATGAGCAGTTCTTC. Translation: CASVPSGSLNEQFF. The genes are TRBV2 and TRBJ2-1, with 8 positions matching TRBD2. The CDR3 loop spans 14 amino acids. Germline assignment: CDR1 SNHLY and CDR2 FYNNEI. J was trimmed by 7 bases and V by 8 bases; bases with no gene match: 10.

This sequence joins TRBV11-2 and TRBJ2-7; 7 nucleotides align to TRBD1. The CDR3 spans 15 residues. Germline values: CDR1 SGHAT, CDR2 FQNNGV. J gave up 3 bases and V 3 bases, and 8 bases lay outside the gene matches. CDR3 amino acids: CASSFTGALVYEQYF. CDR3 sequence (DNA): TGTGCCAGCAGCTTTACAGGGGCGTTAGTCTACGAGCAGTACTTC.

V is TRBV4-1 and J is TRBJ2-7; possibly TRBD2 for D (5 bases). CDR1 and CDR2 (germline): MGHRA, YSYEKL. The CDR3 is 13 amino acids. V was pared by 3 bases and J by 4 bases, with 10 bases between. CDR3 in amino acids: CASSQRAGYEQYF. Here the CDR3 DNA reads TGCGCCAGCAGCCAGCGGGCAGGTTACGAGCAGTACTTC.

This clone was counted a single time. The rearrangement uses TRBV19 and TRBJ2-7; 7 bases align to TRBD1. The CDR3 totals 16 residues. Losses at the gene ends were 6 bases for V and 2 bases for J; bases not matched to a gene: 13. The germline gives CDR1 LNHDA, CDR2 SQIVND (reference sequence). In DNA, the CDR3 is TGTGCCAGTAGCCCCAAACAGGGGCTTCGGACCTACGAGCAGTACTTC. This sequence encodes CASSPKQGLRTYEQYF.

As to this clone: This sample includes further DNA sequences coding for the same CDR3. The chain employs TRBV9 and TRBJ2-1, with 9 bases fitting TRBD2. CDR1 is SGDLS, CDR2 YYNGEE, per germline. Trimming took 4 bases from V and 8 from J; bases not matched to a gene: 7. This CDR3 contains 14 residues. The CDR3 DNA reads TGTGCCAGCAGCTCGGGACTAGCAGGGGATGAGCAGTTCTTC. This translates into CASSSGLAGDEQFF. The whole variable domain, filled in from reference TRBV9 and TRBJ2-1, reads DSGVTQTPKHLITATGQRVTLRCSPRSGDLSVYWYQQSLDQGLQFLIQYYNGEERAKGNILERFSAQQFPDLHSELNLSSLELGDSALYFCASSSGLAGDEQFFGPGTRLTVL.